This is a list of T cell receptor beta chains from one sample in a study of CD8+CD57+ T cells in acquired aplastic anemia. TCRdb ran MiXCR on the reads and lists one entry per CDR3 protein. Of about 62,000 distinct CDR3 sequences in the sample, around 55% were seen once. Sequencing was done on a sample of sorted CD4+, CD8+, or CD8+CD57+ T cells (not recorded which) from PBMCs. The receptors were gathered from a human donor in good health, serving as a control. CDR3s include the opening cysteine and the closing phenylalanine or tryptophan.

TRBJ1-3 TRBV19 CASSIWGIDREGPGNTIYF
TRBJ1-2 TRBV29-1 CSVEQGQSNYGYTF
TRBJ1-1 TRBV19 CASSTFGLNTEAFF
TRBJ2-5 TRBV9 CASSVGASGTETQYF
TRBJ2-3 TRBV24-1 CATSSLERATDTQYF
TRBJ1-5 TRBV15 CATSREQGVQRNQPQHF
TRBJ2-3 TRBV20-1 CSAQAQYF
TRBJ2-7 TRBV15 CATSRGLAGYEQYF
TRBJ1-1 TRBV6-6 CASGGGNTEAFF
TRBJ2-7 TRBV24-1 CATSDPGQGYEQYF
TRBJ1-2 TRBV7-3 CASSPGGANYGYTF
TRBJ1-2 TRBV7-3 CASSQGTVYGYTF
TRBJ1-5 TRBV19 CASSLRQAYSNQPQHF
TRBJ2-7 TRBV7-6 CASIKQGGGYEQYF
TRBJ2-1 TRBV20-1 CSAVTSMRFNEQFF
TRBJ2-2 TRBV10-3 CAISESGQNTGELFF
TRBJ2-4 TRBV27 CASSTTGDKPKNIQYF
TRBJ1-6 TRBV11-3 CASRQGGNSPLHF
TRBJ1-3 TRBV3-1 CASSQWTGQLVIF
TRBJ2-1 TRBV5-1 CASMPGLGDNEQFF
TRBJ1-1 TRBV9 CASSVDPGGVEAFF
TRBJ2-7 TRBV12-3/TRBV12-4 CASSERRAYEQYF
TRBJ2-1 TRBV24-1 CATSDKLAGVGNEQFF
TRBJ2-7 TRBV11-2 CASSLEGGGSYEQYF
TRBJ2-7 TRBV4-1 CASSQPIDGTEQYF
TRBJ1-1 TRBV25-1 CASSARVSNTEAFF
TRBJ1-2 TRBV7-1 CASSSYRGNYGYTF
TRBJ2-7 TRBV18 CASSPGQGDEQYF
TRBJ2-5 TRBV29-1 CSAIDRGGSLGETQYF
TRBJ1-2 TRBV6-1 CASRDRVGYGYTF
TRBJ1-2 TRBV10-3 CAISEMDSPNYGYTF
TRBJ2-3 TRBV19 CASSRIERVNEQYF
TRBJ2-3 TRBV7-3 CASSRGDTQYF
TRBJ1-5 TRBV25-1 CASSDAGSNQPQHF
TRBJ2-5 TRBV20-1 CSASSLPGGHETQYF
TRBJ1-2 TRBV5-4 CASSSPRDRGFYGYTF
TRBJ2-5 TRBV7-6 CASRPHQETQYF
TRBJ1-5 TRBV7-9 CASTRGQGQPQHF
TRBJ1-1 TRBV29-1 CSVEGSTEAFF
TRBJ2-7 TRBV28 CASEGTGGAGFYEQYF
TRBJ1-5 TRBV30 CAWSVGTGGNQPQHF
TRBJ1-2 TRBV2 CASSQDLGGYTF
TRBJ2-3 TRBV5-4 CASSYGLAGVGDTQYF
TRBJ1-2 TRBV25-1 CASSEYLGSTYGYTF
TRBJ1-6 TRBV2 CASSGDRGSPLHF
TRBJ2-1 TRBV24-1 CATSAPQAASNEQFF
TRBJ1-3 TRBV2 CASSQGGNTIYF